The present T cell receptor (beta chain) was sequenced within a study of T cells in tuberculosis. Profiling relied on immunoSEQ multiplex PCR, and the TCRdb table lists in-frame clones only, not all of them. The sample includes about 88,000 clones, under 95% seen only once; the top ten take 1.5% to 2%. Germline CDR1 is SGHTA and CDR2 is FQGNSA. J was trimmed by 5 bases and V by 5 bases; bases with no gene match: 6. This CDR3 has 14 amino acids. Sorting used thawed, overnight-rested PBMC stained with anti-CD3, a viability dye and GMM-loaded CD1B tetramer. C32 glucose monomycolate from Rhodococcus equi was loaded onto the CD1B tetramers. CD14-expressing monocytes were removed from PBMC before cryopreservation and sorting.

Sequencing was performed on CD1b-GMM tetramer-negative cells sorted from PBMCs. The chain employs TRBV7-2 and TRBJ2-1; 7 bases line up with TRBD2. The clonotype was recovered from an adult woman with latent tuberculosis. The CDR3 reads CASSPGDYHNEQFF. The CDR3 bases are TGTGCCAGCAGCCCCGGGGACTACCACAATGAGCAGTTCTTC.